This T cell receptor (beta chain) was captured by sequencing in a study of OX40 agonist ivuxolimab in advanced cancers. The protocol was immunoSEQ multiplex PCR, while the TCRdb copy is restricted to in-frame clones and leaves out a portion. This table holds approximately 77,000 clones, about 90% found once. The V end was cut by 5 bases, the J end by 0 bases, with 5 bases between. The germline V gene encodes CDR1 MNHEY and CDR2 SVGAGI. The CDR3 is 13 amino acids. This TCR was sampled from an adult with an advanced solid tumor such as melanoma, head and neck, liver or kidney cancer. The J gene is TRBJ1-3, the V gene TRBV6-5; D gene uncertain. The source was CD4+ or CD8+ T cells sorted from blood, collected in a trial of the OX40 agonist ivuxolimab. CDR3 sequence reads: CASSAFSGNTIYF. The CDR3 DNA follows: TGTGCCAGCAGTGCGTTCTCTGGAAACACCATATATTTT.